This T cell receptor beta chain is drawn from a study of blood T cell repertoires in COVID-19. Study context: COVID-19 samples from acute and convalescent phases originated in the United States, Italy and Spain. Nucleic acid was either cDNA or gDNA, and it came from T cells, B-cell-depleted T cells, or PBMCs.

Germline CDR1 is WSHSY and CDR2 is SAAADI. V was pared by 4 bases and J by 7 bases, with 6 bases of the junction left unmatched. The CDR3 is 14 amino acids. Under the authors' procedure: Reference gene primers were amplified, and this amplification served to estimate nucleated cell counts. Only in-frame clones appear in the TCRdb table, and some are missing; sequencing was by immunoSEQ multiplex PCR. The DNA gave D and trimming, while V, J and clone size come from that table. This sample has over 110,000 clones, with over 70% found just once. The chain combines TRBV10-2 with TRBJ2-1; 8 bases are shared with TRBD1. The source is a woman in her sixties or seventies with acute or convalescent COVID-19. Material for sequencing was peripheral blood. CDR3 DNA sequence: TGCGCCAGCAGTGTAGACAGGGGCCGGAATGAGCAGTTCTTC. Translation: CASSVDRGRNEQFF.